This TCR beta chain was sequenced during a study of radiotherapy plus CTLA-4 blockade in lung cancer. General study findings and limits: In blood, early T cell clone dynamics reportedly predicted response best, together with interferon-beta.

The CDR3 is 14 residues long. Trimming took 6 bases from V and 1 from J; bases not matched to a gene: 5. The germline CDR1 and CDR2 sequences are SNHLY and FYNNEI. Concerning this clone: Its antigen is not identified.

Profiled with immunoSEQ multiplex PCR; TCRdb holds only in-frame clones, not every one. In the table there are some 60,000 clones, around 77% of which are singletons. The input for sequencing was peripheral blood, taken from a patient treated with radiotherapy plus ipilimumab. This clonotype originated in a human donor with non-small cell lung cancer who had a complete response to radiotherapy plus ipilimumab. The chain combines TRBV2 with TRBJ2-7, with 8 bases identical to TRBD1. The CDR3 region has the DNA TGTGCCAGCAGGCAGGGACAGGAGTCCTACGAGCAGTACTTC. Its protein product is CASRQGQESYEQYF.